Each of the 26 T cell receptor beta chains below was sequenced from the same sample in a study of Ad26.COV2.S vaccination and SARS-CoV-2 variants. The method was immunoSEQ multiplex PCR; TCRdb's version includes in-frame clones alone and lacks a portion of them. The profile shows about 380,000 clones, roughly four fifths of them singletons. The treatment was: some 20 received Ad26.COV2.S at low or high dose, single or two shots; about 5 received placebo; per-sample allocation not given. The samples date from day 63 after the first vaccine or placebo injection. The source was peripheral blood, collected in a trial of Ad26.COV2.S vaccine versus placebo. All receptors derive from a person aged 18-65 years who received the Ad26.COV2.S COVID-19 vaccine or a placebo.

V usage is TRBV27 and J usage is TRBJ2-1; D perhaps matches TRBD2 (5 bases). This CDR3 spans 14 amino acids. V was cut by 5 bases and J by 6 bases, with 14 bases left in between. Germline CDR1 is MNHEY and CDR2 is SMNVEV (reference sequence). The CDR3 sequence is CASSPFGILNEQFF. For the CDR3, the DNA is TGTGCCAGCAGTCCCTTCGGGATCCTCAATGAGCAGTTCTTC.

The J gene is TRBJ1-3, the V gene TRBV5-1; D is unclear. Deletions cut 4 bases from V and 7 bases from J, with 12 bases between. CDR3 size: 13 residues. Germline-derived CDR1 and CDR2 are SGHRS and YFSETQ. The CDR3 bases are TGCGCCAGCAGCCTAGATGTATCCAACACCATATATTTT. Translating it yields CASSLDVSNTIYF.

This clone has just one count. The genes are TRBV18 and TRBJ2-2, with 10 bases that match TRBD2. From germline, CDR1 is KGHSH and CDR2 LQKENI. V dropped 4 bases and J dropped 3; count of bases not matched to a gene: 8. The CDR3 has 17 amino acids. The CDR3 protein is CASSQSGRAVYTGELFF. Here the CDR3 DNA reads TGTGCCAGCTCACAAAGCGGGAGGGCCGTGTACACCGGGGAGCTGTTTTTT.

The chain has TRBV19 and TRBJ1-6, with TRBD1 matching over 8 bases. This CDR3 comprises 15 residues. The V gene's germline CDR1 is LNHDA and CDR2 SQIVND (reference sequence). V lost 3 bases and J lost 10; bases outside the gene matches: 8. For the CDR3, the DNA is TGTGCCAGTAGTATCCGGGCAGGGGGCGGATCACCCCTCCACTTT. Translated, it gives CASSIRAGGGSPLHF.

V and J are TRBV30 and TRBJ1-2, with 7 bases aligning to TRBD1. The germline V gene encodes CDR1 GTSNPN and CDR2 SVGIG (reference sequence). V shed 2 bases, J shed 7 bases, and the junction held 4 bases outside the gene matches. The CDR3 has 12 amino acids. This CDR3 is CAWSRWDSGYTF. The CDR3, as DNA: TGTGCCTGGAGTAGATGGGACAGTGGCTACACCTTC.

This clone was observed a handful of times. V and J are TRBV9 and TRBJ2-7, with 8 bases lining up with TRBD1. CDR1 and CDR2 from the germline V gene are SGDLS and YYNGEE. J was trimmed by 2 bases and V by 4 bases; bases with no gene match: 11. CDR3 length: 16 residues. As DNA, the CDR3 is TGTGCCAGCAGCTCAGATGCCGGGACAGGAGCCTACGAGCAGTACTTC. This gives the protein CASSSDAGTGAYEQYF.

The V gene is TRBV27, the J gene TRBJ1-6, with 10 positions matching TRBD1. This CDR3 spans 15 amino acids. Germline CDR1 reads MNHEY; CDR2 reads SMNVEV (reference sequence). Germline trimming cut 4 bases from V and 10 bases from J; bases unmatched to any gene: 7. The CDR3 spells CASSSSGTGVSPLHF. CDR3 coding DNA: TGTGCCAGCAGTTCCTCGGGGACAGGGGTCTCACCCCTCCACTTT.

V usage is TRBV5-6 and J usage is TRBJ1-2; 7 positions agree with TRBD1. This CDR3 comprises 15 residues. V lost 4 bases, J lost 1 base, and 7 bases stayed unmatched. Germline-derived CDR1 and CDR2 are SGHDT and YYEEEE. In nucleotides, the CDR3 is TGTGCCAGCAGCCTCTTGTCAGGGGGTAACTATGGCTACACCTTC. Residues: CASSLLSGGNYGYTF.

V gene TRBV6-5 combines with J gene TRBJ2-7; D perhaps matches TRBD1 (6 bases). Trimming took 6 bases from V and 1 from J, leaving 16 bases between them. The CDR3 sequence is 15 residues long. CDR1 and CDR2 from the germline V gene are MNHEY and SVGAGI. The CDR3 coding sequence is TGTGCCAGCAGCCGATCAGGGGCCTTTTCCTACGAGCAGTACTTC. Its translation is CASSRSGAFSYEQYF.

The table lists this clone with a few counts. This sequence joins TRBV3-1 (or the pseudogene TRBV3-2) and TRBJ1-1; D is unclear. The germline V gene has CDR1 LGHDT and CDR2 YNNKEL (reference sequence). The ends were cut back, 1 base at V and 1 base at J, with 10 bases in the middle. CDR3 length: 15 amino acids. The CDR3 loop reads CASSQGDRTNTEAFF. The CDR3 coding sequence is TGTGCCAGCAGCCAAGGAGATAGGACGAACACTGAAGCTTTCTTT.

J is TRBJ1-1 and V is TRBV25-1; TRBD1 is a possible D gene (5 bases). Germline V lookup: CDR1 MGHDK, CDR2 SYGVNS. With 8 bases removed from V and 6 bases from J, the gap between germline ends came to 19 bases. This CDR3 has 14 residues. CDR3 nucleotides: TGTGCCAGCGGGTCAGGAGGGGTGCGCGCTGAAGCTTTCTTT. It specifies CASGSGGVRAEAFF.

V usage is TRBV19 and J usage is TRBJ2-3; no clear D gene. Trimming removed 5 bases from V and 6 bases from J, with 12 bases in between. The CDR3 is made up of 13 amino acids. Germline CDR1 and CDR2: LNHDA and SQIVND (reference sequence). The CDR3 DNA sequence: TGTGCCAGTAGTCTCACCTTAGGGGATACGCAGTATTTT. The encoded protein is CASSLTLGDTQYF.

This clone was observed a handful of times. DNA for the CDR3: TGTGCCAGCAGCTTATCCCGAAGGGTGATCATTGGCTACACCTTC. Its translation: CASSLSRRVIIGYTF. The V call is TRBV7-2, the J call TRBJ1-2; D gene uncertain. V lost 2 bases to trimming and J lost 7 bases, with 17 bases between them. Per germline, CDR1 SGHTA and CDR2 FQGNSA. The length of the CDR3 is 15 residues.

V usage is TRBV7-8 and J usage is TRBJ2-1, with D hard to call. The CDR3 length is 15 residues. Germline V gene data show CDR1 as SGHVS and CDR2 as FQNEAQ. The V end lost 2 bases, the J end lost 2 bases, and 10 bases lay between the germline ends. In nucleotides, the CDR3 is TGTGCCAGCAGCTTAATAAGGTCGCCCTACAATGAGCAGTTCTTC. This codes for CASSLIRSPYNEQFF.

The gene calls are TRBV5-6 and TRBJ1-2, with D hard to call. The CDR3 totals 16 residues. Germline loops: CDR1 SGHDT, CDR2 YYEEEE. V lost 3 bases to trimming and J lost 4 bases, with 19 bases between them. This chain's CDR3 is CASSSLGIVATYGYTF. CDR3 in DNA: TGTGCCAGCAGCTCGCTAGGCATTGTAGCGACCTATGGCTACACCTTC.

This clone was detected once. The chain couples TRBV27 to TRBJ1-6; 7 bases align to TRBD1. The V segment lost 10 bases and the J segment 2 bases; nucleotides outside the gene matches: 8. The CDR3 is 15 amino acids. Germline loops: CDR1 MNHEY, CDR2 SMNVEV (reference sequence). The CDR3 coding sequence is TGTGCCACCTCAGGGGGTATGGCCTATAATTCACCCCTCCACTTT. Its translation is CATSGGMAYNSPLHF.

The CDR3 DNA reads as TGCAGCGTTCGGACTAGCGGGGGTATGGGGCAGTTCTTC. Translated, it gives CSVRTSGGMGQFF. The chain is built from TRBV29-1 and TRBJ2-1; 13 nucleotides align to TRBD2. The J segment lost 12 bases and the V segment lost 5 bases, leaving 7 bases of the junction unmatched. Germline V gene data show CDR1 as SQVTM and CDR2 as ANQGSEA. The CDR3 is 13 residues long.

The J gene is TRBJ2-2, the V gene TRBV2; TRBD1 might be the D (7 bases). V dropped 6 bases and J dropped 4 bases, with 18 bases sitting between them. The CDR3 extends over 16 amino acids. Germline CDR1 is SNHLY and CDR2 is FYNNEI. The CDR3 spells CASREEGAIITGELFF. CDR3 bases: TGTGCCAGCAGGGAGGAGGGGGCTATAATCACCGGGGAGCTGTTTTTT.

A single count supports this clone. The rearrangement uses TRBV5-1 and TRBJ1-1; 7 bases line up with TRBD1. Germline CDR1 and CDR2: SGHRS and YFSETQ. This CDR3 has 15 amino acids. J gave up 4 bases and V 3 bases, and 9 bases lay outside the gene matches. The CDR3 reads CASSSTGLVGTEAFF. The CDR3, as DNA: TGCGCCAGCAGCTCGACAGGGCTGGTCGGCACTGAAGCTTTCTTT.

V and J are TRBV2 and TRBJ1-3; 11 nucleotides agree with TRBD1. V was clipped by 6 bases and J by 4 bases; unmatched bases: 11. The V gene's germline CDR1 is SNHLY and CDR2 FYNNEI. The CDR3 consists of 17 residues. The DNA for the CDR3 is TGTGCCAGCAGGCGGACAGGGGGCGCTTTGACGGGAAACACCATATATTTT. Translated: CASRRTGGALTGNTIYF.

The chain recombines TRBV15 with TRBJ2-7; perhaps D is TRBD1 or TRBD2 (5 bases each). Germline V gene sequence: CDR1 LNHNV, CDR2 YYDKDF (reference sequence). CDR3 length equals 15 residues. V lost 0 bases and J lost 2, with 11 bases in between. DNA for the CDR3: TGTGCCACCAGCAGAGATCGGGGCCTGACCTACGAGCAGTACTTC. The encoded protein is CATSRDRGLTYEQYF. The whole variable domain, filled in from reference TRBV15 and TRBJ2-7, reads DAMVIQNPRYQVTQFGKPVTLSCSQTLNHNVMYWYQQKSSQAPKLLFHYYDKDFNNEADTPDNFQSRRPNTSFCFLDIRSPGLGDTAMYLCATSRDRGLTYEQYFGPGTRLTVT.

V gene TRBV7-2 combines with J gene TRBJ1-2; the D is unclear. The CDR3 totals 14 residues. V was trimmed by 0 bases and J by 5 bases, leaving 10 bases between them. The germline gives CDR1 SGHTA, CDR2 FQGNSA. CDR3 amino acids: CASSLAGRGYGYTF. CDR3 nucleotide sequence: TGTGCCAGCAGCTTAGCAGGGCGAGGATATGGCTACACCTTC.

For the CDR3, the DNA is TGTGCCAGCTCACCTTCCGGGGGAGCAAGCACAGATACGCAGTATTTT. It codes for CASSPSGGASTDTQYF. This rearrangement joins TRBV18 to TRBJ2-3; D is possibly TRBD2 (6 bases). This CDR3 is 16 amino acids long. CDR1 and CDR2 from the germline V gene are KGHSH and LQKENI. V dropped 3 bases and J dropped 0 bases, with 13 bases sitting between them.

The J gene is TRBJ2-2, the V gene TRBV27; no clear D. The CDR3 runs to 16 residues. Trimming pared 6 bases from V and 1 base from J, leaving 15 bases between. Germline CDR1 is MNHEY and CDR2 is SMNVEV (reference sequence). In DNA form, the CDR3 reads TGTGCCAGCAGACATAACAGTGGAGTGAACACCGGGGAGCTGTTTTTT. This gives the protein CASRHNSGVNTGELFF.

This clone has only a few counts. The rearrangement uses TRBV5-6 and TRBJ1-2; no clear D gene. V was shortened by 0 bases and J by 0 bases, with 9 bases between the two germline ends. There are 15 residues in the CDR3. Per germline, CDR1 SGHDT and CDR2 YYEEEE. CDR3 residues: CASSLDWGANYGYTF. DNA for the CDR3: TGTGCCAGCAGCTTGGATTGGGGAGCTAACTATGGCTACACCTTC. Complete variable domain (other parts from reference TRBV5-6 and TRBJ1-2): DAGVTQSPTHLIKTRGQQVTLRCSPKSGHDTVSWYQQALGQGPQFIFQYYEEEERQRGNFPDRFSGHQFPNYSSELNVNALLLGDSALYLCASSLDWGANYGYTFGSGTRLTVV.

V usage is TRBV5-4 and J usage is TRBJ2-3; 11 nucleotides match TRBD2. Germline lookup yields CDR1 SGHNT and CDR2 YYREEE (reference sequence). Trimming took 3 bases from V and 0 from J; bases not matched to a gene: 6. This CDR3 region has 17 residues. As DNA, the CDR3 is TGTGCCAGCAGCTCCATGACTAGCGGGGCGAGCACAGATACGCAGTATTTT. It codes for CASSSMTSGASTDTQYF.